This T cell receptor beta chain was retrieved from a study of blood T cell repertoires in COVID-19. TCRdb keeps only in-frame clones here, not all; method: immunoSEQ multiplex PCR. The sample comprises about 280,000 clones, about four fifths of which are singletons, and approximately 5% rests with the top ten. Only one count was recorded for this clone. Germline assignment: CDR1 LNHDA and CDR2 SQIVND (reference sequence). Trimming took off 7 bases at V and 4 bases at J, with 19 bases between the two ends. This CDR3 has 16 residues. Sequencing input: PBMCs or T cells enriched from blood (not recorded which). This chain connects TRBV19 to TRBJ2-2; possible D gene TRBD1, 5 bases. The source of this sequence is a man in his forties or fifties who had been exposed to COVID-19. CDR3 loop: CASINSGSGLTGELFF. The CDR3 nucleotides read TGTGCCAGTATTAATTCCGGATCAGGGCTCACCGGGGAGCTGTTTTTT.